This TCR beta chain was found in a study of control samples from healthy donors and cancer patients. TCRdb's copy holds only in-frame clones and misses some; the assay was immunoSEQ multiplex PCR. Of about 170,000 clones in the sample, about 90% are singletons; the top ten hold under 5%. Trimming took 9 bases from V and 8 from J; bases not matched to a gene: 9. The CDR3 consists of 13 residues. Germline assignment: CDR1 KGHDR and CDR2 SFDVKD. This chain uses TRBV24-1 with TRBJ2-1, with 7 bases lining up with TRBD1. The specimen sequenced was blood. This clonotype originated in a woman under 40 in good health. In DNA form, the CDR3 reads TGTGCCACCTCTCACAGGGGAAACGATGAGCAGTTCTTC. Protein product: CATSHRGNDEQFF.